Below are 25 T cell receptor beta chains sequenced from a single sample in a study of blood T cell repertoires in COVID-19. The method was immunoSEQ multiplex PCR; TCRdb's version includes in-frame clones alone and lacks a portion of them. The repertoire holds 300,000 to 400,000 clones, approximately 86% seen once, with around 3% in the top ten. The specimen sequenced was peripheral blood. The receptors derive from a human donor in a cohort sampled during active COVID-19.

V usage is TRBV6-8 and J usage is TRBJ2-3; tentative D call: TRBD2 (5 bases). Germline V gives CDR1 MNHGY, CDR2 SAAAGT. V lost 6 bases to trimming and J lost 0 bases, with 16 bases between them. The CDR3 is 16 residues long. Written as DNA, the CDR3 is TGTGCCAGCAGGCTTACTAGGCCGACTAGCACAGATACGCAGTATTTT. Protein sequence: CASRLTRPTSTDTQYF.

The chain joins TRBV5-4 to TRBJ2-7, with 11 bases identical to TRBD2. This CDR3 comprises 14 residues. Germline CDR1 reads SGHNT; CDR2 reads YYREEE (reference sequence). The ends lost 4 bases at V and 7 bases at J; junction bases unmatched: 7. The CDR3 protein is CASSAPGLAVEQYF. In DNA, the CDR3 is TGTGCCAGCAGCGCACCGGGACTAGCGGTTGAGCAGTACTTC.

The chain has TRBV28 and TRBJ2-7, with D tentatively TRBD2 (6 bases). The CDR3 is 14 residues long. Germline CDR1 MDHEN, CDR2 SYDVKM. V was trimmed by 7 bases and J by 2 bases, leaving 15 bases between them. The CDR3 protein is CASTEGGMAYEQYF. The CDR3 bases are TGTGCCAGCACTGAAGGCGGGATGGCCTACGAGCAGTACTTC.

This clone was seen just once. The V gene is TRBV24-1, the J gene TRBJ2-5; D not resolved. The CDR3 sequence is 13 residues long. The ends were cut back, 6 bases at V and 4 bases at J, with 11 bases in the middle. The germline V gene encodes CDR1 KGHDR and CDR2 SFDVKD. In nucleotides, the CDR3 is TGTGCCACCAGTCCTGGGCGAAGAGAGACCCAGTACTTC. This codes for CATSPGRRETQYF.

CDR3 sequence: CASSHGYRGAAPSQPQHF. The CDR3 DNA sequence: TGTGCCAGCAGCCATGGCTATAGGGGCGCGGCCCCCAGTCAGCCCCAGCATTTT. This chain connects TRBV14 to TRBJ1-5, with D tentatively TRBD1 (5 bases). The V gene lost 3 bases and the J gene lost 6 bases, with 24 bases spanning the gap. Germline values: CDR1 SGHDN, CDR2 FVKESK. CDR3 length equals 18 residues.

This sequence joins TRBV9 and TRBJ1-2, with D unresolved. V shed 0 bases and J shed 5 bases, with 8 bases lying between them. This CDR3 has 13 residues. The germline gives CDR1 SGDLS, CDR2 YYNGEE. CDR3 bases: TGTGCCAGCAGCGTAGCTACGGGGTATGGCTACACCTTC. Its protein is CASSVATGYGYTF.

J is TRBJ1-1 and V is TRBV12-3 or TRBV12-4, with TRBD1 matching 7 bases. The CDR3 sequence is 13 residues long. V trimming: 4 bases; J trimming: 4 bases; junction bases outside the gene matches: 3. CDR3 in DNA: TGTGCCAGCAGTTCGACAGGGCTCACTGAAGCTTTCTTT. Protein sequence: CASSSTGLTEAFF.

The chain has TRBV7-9 and TRBJ1-2; perhaps TRBD1 as D (5 bases). Germline CDR1 SEHNR, CDR2 FQNEAQ (reference sequence). V lost 5 bases, J lost 6 bases, and 10 bases lay in between. This CDR3 is built from 12 residues. In DNA form, the CDR3 reads TGTGCCAGCAGCCACGGACAAAATGGCTACACCTTC. Residues: CASSHGQNGYTF.

The chain carries TRBV7-2 and TRBJ2-3, with 10 nucleotides matching TRBD2. V gave up 1 base and J gave up 10 bases; unmatched junction bases: 14. CDR1 and CDR2 from the germline V gene are SGHTA and FQGNSA. The CDR3 length is 17 residues. CDR3 sequence: CASSLGAAGGSNQAQYF. For the CDR3, the DNA is TGTGCCAGCAGCTTAGGGGCAGCGGGAGGGTCTAACCAAGCGCAGTATTTT.

The chain combines TRBV2 with TRBJ2-1; 12 nucleotides align to TRBD2. V lost 4 bases, J lost 8 bases, and 9 bases stayed unmatched. Germline V lookup: CDR1 SNHLY, CDR2 FYNNEI. The CDR3 runs 16 residues. The chain's CDR3 is CASSGGLAGGYDEQFF. The DNA of the CDR3 is TGTGCCAGCAGTGGAGGGCTAGCGGGAGGGTACGATGAGCAGTTCTTC.

The chain couples TRBV5-4 to TRBJ2-3, with D tentatively TRBD2 (6 bases). The CDR3 runs to 13 residues. Germline CDR1 SGHNT, CDR2 YYREEE (reference sequence). V was trimmed by 3 bases and J by 4 bases, leaving 9 bases between them. The CDR3 sequence: CASSWDSADTQYF. The DNA for the CDR3 is TGTGCCAGCAGCTGGGACTCTGCAGATACGCAGTATTTT.

This clone was observed a single time. V usage is TRBV7-9 and J usage is TRBJ2-7, with D uncertain. The V and J ends lost 5 bases and 4 bases respectively, with 21 bases between them. The germline CDR1 and CDR2 sequences are SEHNR and FQNEAQ (reference sequence). The CDR3 totals 16 residues. The CDR3: CASSRGSVKHKYEQYF. In DNA form, the CDR3 reads TGTGCCAGCAGCCGCGGTTCCGTGAAACATAAGTACGAGCAGTACTTC.

The V call is TRBV30, the J call TRBJ1-5, with D tentatively TRBD1 (6 bases). The germline CDR1 and CDR2 sequences are GTSNPN and SVGIG (reference sequence). The CDR3 runs 12 residues. The V and J ends lost 5 bases and 6 bases respectively, with 11 bases between them. The CDR3 DNA reads as TGTGCCTGGGAGACAGGTGGTCAGCCCCAGCATTTT. Translating gives CAWETGGQPQHF.

This clone was detected a few times. This sequence joins TRBV6-5 and TRBJ1-5; TRBD1 aligns across 9 bases. V lost 2 bases, J lost 7 bases, and 6 bases stayed unmatched. The CDR3 loop spans 15 amino acids. CDR1 MNHEY and CDR2 SVGAGI come from the germline V gene. The CDR3 here is CASSYPDRGAQPQHF. The CDR3 bases are TGTGCCAGCAGTTACCCGGACAGGGGCGCCCAGCCCCAGCATTTT.

This clone was seen once. This chain links TRBV6-5 with TRBJ2-7, with D tentatively TRBD1 (5 bases). Germline V gives CDR1 MNHEY, CDR2 SVGAGI. This CDR3 region has 12 residues. Here the CDR3 DNA reads TGTGTCACAGGCAGGGCTGGAAGGGAGCAGTACTTC. Translation gives CVTGRAGREQYF.

V and J are TRBV4-1 and TRBJ1-2, with 8 bases fitting TRBD1. Per the germline V gene, CDR1 is MGHRA and CDR2 is YSYEKL. This CDR3 has 14 residues. V lost 1 base and J lost 7; bases outside the gene matches: 5. The CDR3: CASSQVGQGPGYTF. CDR3 nucleotide sequence: TGCGCCAGCAGCCAAGTCGGACAGGGCCCTGGCTACACCTTC.

The chain carries TRBV4-1 and TRBJ2-7; possible D gene TRBD2, 5 bases. Germline values: CDR1 MGHRA, CDR2 YSYEKL. The CDR3 is 13 residues long. The V gene lost 1 base and the J gene lost 7 bases, with 11 bases spanning the gap. CDR3 protein: CASSQADLAEQYF. Written as DNA, the CDR3 is TGCGCCAGCAGCCAAGCAGATTTAGCGGAGCAGTACTTC.

The chain's CDR3 is CATSDFGLRPAGGQFF. DNA for the CDR3: TGTGCCACCAGTGATTTCGGGCTGCGGCCAGCGGGAGGGCAGTTCTTC. The chain carries TRBV24-1 and TRBJ2-1; 9 bases are shared with TRBD2. This CDR3 comprises 16 residues. Per the germline V gene, CDR1 is KGHDR and CDR2 is SFDVKD. V shed 1 base and J 12 bases; nucleotides not matched to a gene: 12.

This sequence joins TRBV5-1 and TRBJ1-1; tentative D call: TRBD1 (5 bases). CDR1 and CDR2 from the germline V gene are SGHRS and YFSETQ. The V and J ends lost 7 bases and 4 bases respectively, with 17 bases between them. CDR3 length: 14 amino acids. The CDR3 DNA reads TGCGCCAGCCGACAGATGGGGGGGAGCACTGAAGCTTTCTTT. Translated, it gives CASRQMGGSTEAFF.

This clone appeared once. This chain joins TRBV18 and TRBJ1-4, with D uncertain. This CDR3 comprises 13 residues. The V end lost 5 bases, the J end lost 8 bases, and 12 bases lay between the germline ends. Germline lookup yields CDR1 KGHSH and CDR2 LQKENI. CDR3 in DNA: TGTGCCAGCTCAAGAGCGGGAAGGGAAAAACTGTTTTTT. It translates to CASSRAGREKLFF. The whole variable domain, filled in from reference TRBV18 and TRBJ1-4, reads NAGVMQNPRHLVRRRGQEARLRCSPMKGHSHVYWYRQLPEEGLKFMVYLQKENIIDESGMPKERFSAEFPKEGPSILRIQQVVRGDSAAYFCASSRAGREKLFFGSGTQLSVL.

The chain is built from TRBV10-3 and TRBJ1-2; 7 bases line up with TRBD1. The CDR3 has 16 amino acids. J gave up 4 bases and V 2 bases, and 10 bases lay outside the gene matches. The germline V gene has CDR1 ENHRY and CDR2 SYGVKD. CDR3 bases: TGTGCCATCAGTGAGCAGAGAGACAGGGCCCCCTATGGCTACACCTTC. It codes for CAISEQRDRAPYGYTF.

This clone turned up a few times. The rearrangement joins TRBV4-1 to TRBJ1-4, with TRBD1 as a possible D gene (5 bases). CDR1 is MGHRA and CDR2 is YSYEKL in the germline V gene. V dropped 3 bases and J dropped 4 bases, with 12 bases sitting between them. The CDR3 is 15 amino acids. This CDR3 is CASSQPGGINEKLFF. The CDR3 nucleotides are TGCGCCAGCAGCCAGCCCGGGGGAATTAATGAAAAACTGTTTTTT.

The chain recombines TRBV2 with TRBJ1-3; unclear D gene. Trimming shortened V by 8 bases and J by 1 base, and 18 bases separated the two germline ends. The CDR3 extends over 16 amino acids. CDR1 and CDR2 from the germline V gene are SNHLY and FYNNEI. For the CDR3, the DNA is TGTGCCAGCTATGAGTCCGGGGAAGAATCTGGAAACACCATATATTTT. Translation: CASYESGEESGNTIYF.

This clone was recorded once. V gene TRBV9 combines with J gene TRBJ2-2, with unresolved D. This CDR3 is 13 amino acids long. V dropped 7 bases and J dropped 7 bases, with 14 bases sitting between them. Germline V gives CDR1 SGDLS, CDR2 YYNGEE. Here the CDR3 DNA reads TGTGCCAGCGGCAGAGGTTCGGGCGGGGAGCTGTTTTTT. It specifies CASGRGSGGELFF.

This clone appeared a single time. The chain combines TRBV5-6 with TRBJ2-1, with 9 bases lining up with TRBD1. The CDR3 totals 15 residues. The V segment lost 1 base and the J segment 7 bases; nucleotides outside the gene matches: 6. The V gene's germline CDR1 is SGHDT and CDR2 YYEEEE. The CDR3: CASSLRTGARNEQFF. Written as DNA, the CDR3 is TGTGCCAGCAGCTTGAGGACAGGGGCTCGGAATGAGCAGTTCTTC.